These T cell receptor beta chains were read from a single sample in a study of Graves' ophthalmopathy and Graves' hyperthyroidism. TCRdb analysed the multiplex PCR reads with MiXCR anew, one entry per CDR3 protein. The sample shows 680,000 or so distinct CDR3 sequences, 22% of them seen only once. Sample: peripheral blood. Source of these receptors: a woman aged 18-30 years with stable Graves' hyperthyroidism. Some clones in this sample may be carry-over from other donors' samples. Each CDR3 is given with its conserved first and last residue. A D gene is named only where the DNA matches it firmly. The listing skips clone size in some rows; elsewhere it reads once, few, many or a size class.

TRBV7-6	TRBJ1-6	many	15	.	TGTGCCAGCAGCTTAACCCAGGGTGGTAATTCACCCCTCCACTTT	CASSLTQGGNSPLHF
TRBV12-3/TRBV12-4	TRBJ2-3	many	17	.	TGTGCCAGCGGTCACGCGGGGTGGGACTCCACCACAGATACGCAGTATTTT	CASGHAGWDSTTDTQYF
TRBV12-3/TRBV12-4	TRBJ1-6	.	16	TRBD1	TGTGCCAGCAGTCCGCCCCCGGGACAGGGGGATTCACCCCTCCACTTT	CASSPPPGQGDSPLHF
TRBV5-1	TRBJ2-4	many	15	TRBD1	TGCGCCAGTTCCTACAGGGGAATCGGGGTGAACATTAAGTACTTC	CASSYRGIGVNIKYF
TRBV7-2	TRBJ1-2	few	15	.	TGTGCCAGCAGCTACTCAAGGGAGGGGAACTATGGCTACACCTTC	CASSYSREGNYGYTF
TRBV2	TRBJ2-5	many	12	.	TGTGCCAGCAGTGTTGTACAAGAGACCCAGTACTTC	CASSVVQETQYF
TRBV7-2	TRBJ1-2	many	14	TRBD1	TGTGCCAGCAGCCAAAACAGGGGAGTCTATGGCTACACCTTC	CASSQNRGVYGYTF
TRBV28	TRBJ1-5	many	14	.	TGTGCCAGCACCAAACAGGTTTTCAATCAGCCCCAGCATTTT	CASTKQVFNQPQHF
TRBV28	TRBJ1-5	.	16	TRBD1	TGTGCCAGCAGTCCTGCCGGGACAGGGAGCAATCAGCCCCAGCATTTT	CASSPAGTGSNQPQHF
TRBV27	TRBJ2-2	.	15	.	TGTGCCAGCAGTTACGGGGGACTGTTTGCCGGGGAGCTGTTTTTT	CASSYGGLFAGELFF
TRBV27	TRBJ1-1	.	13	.	TGTGCCAGCAGTTTTACGGTAGGCACTGAAGCTTTCTTT	CASSFTVGTEAFF
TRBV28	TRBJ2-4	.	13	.	TGTGCCACGACACCCCTGGCCAAAAACATTCAGTACTTC	CATTPLAKNIQYF
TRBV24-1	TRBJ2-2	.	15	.	TGTGCCACCAGTGCCGCAGGCCGAGACACCGGGGAGCTGTTTTTT	CATSAAGRDTGELFF
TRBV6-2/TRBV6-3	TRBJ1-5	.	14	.	TGTGCCAGCGAACGAGACAATAGCAATCAGCCCCAGCATTTT	CASERDNSNQPQHF
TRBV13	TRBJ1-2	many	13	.	TGTGCCAGCAGCCCACAGACAGACTATGGCTACACCTTC	CASSPQTDYGYTF
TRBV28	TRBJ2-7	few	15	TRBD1	TGTGCCAGCAGTCCCTGGACAGGGGTAGGGTACGAGCAGTACTTC	CASSPWTGVGYEQYF
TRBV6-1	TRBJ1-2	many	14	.	TGTGCCAGCAACAGGGCCTCCGCTAACTATGGCTACACCTTC	CASNRASANYGYTF
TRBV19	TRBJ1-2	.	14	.	TGTGCCAGTAGTATAGATTTTCCACTGGATGGCTACACCTTC	CASSIDFPLDGYTF
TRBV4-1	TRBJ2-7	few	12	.	TGCACCAGCAGCCAAGATCGGACCACGCAGTACTTC	CTSSQDRTTQYF
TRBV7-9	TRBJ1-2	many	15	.	TGTGCCAGCAGCTTGGGCGGGGCCGGAAGCTATGGCTACACCTTC	CASSLGGAGSYGYTF
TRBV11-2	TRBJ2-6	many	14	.	TGTGCCAGCAGTTCCAGCTCTGGGGCCAACGTCCTGACTTTC	CASSSSSGANVLTF
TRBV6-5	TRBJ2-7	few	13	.	TGTGCCAGCAGTTACGGACAGAACTACGAGCAGTGCTTC	CASSYGQNYEQCF
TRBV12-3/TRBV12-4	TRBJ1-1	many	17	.	TGTGCCAGCAGAGGGACCCCGGGGGAGATCGAGAACACTGAAGCTTTCTTT	CASRGTPGEIENTEAFF
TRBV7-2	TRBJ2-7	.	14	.	TGTGCCAGCAGCCCGGCGGAACTTACCTACGAGCAGTACTTC	CASSPAELTYEQYF
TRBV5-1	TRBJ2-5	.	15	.	TGCGCCAGCAGTTCGGTCGAGACAGATAAAGAGACCCAGTACTTC	CASSSVETDKETQYF
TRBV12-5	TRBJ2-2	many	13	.	TGTGCTAGTGGTGGGGATGTTCCCGAGGAGCTGTTTTTT	CASGGDVPEELFF
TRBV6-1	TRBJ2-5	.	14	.	TGTGCCAGCAACTCGGGGGGCCTCCAAGAGACCCAGTACTTC	CASNSGGLQETQYF
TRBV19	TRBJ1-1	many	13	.	TGTGCCAGTACCAGCACAGGGTACACTGAAGCTTTCTTT	CASTSTGYTEAFF
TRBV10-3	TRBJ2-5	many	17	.	TGTGCCATCAGTGAGTCAACAGGACGCCTCCCGGGGGAGACCCAGTACTTC	CAISESTGRLPGETQYF
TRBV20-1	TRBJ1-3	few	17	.	TGCAGTGCTAGAGAGAATTTAATGTGGCTTCCTGGAAACACCATATATTTT	CSARENLMWLPGNTIYF
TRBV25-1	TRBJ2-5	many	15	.	TGTGCCAGCAGCCCTTTCCAGGGGAACCAAGAGACCCAGTACTTC	CASSPFQGNQETQYF
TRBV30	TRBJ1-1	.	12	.	TGTGCCTGGGCATCCGAGGCCAGGATGTCTTTCTTT	CAWASEARMSFF
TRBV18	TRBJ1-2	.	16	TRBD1	TGTGCCAGCTCACCATCCCCGGGACAGGGAAACTATGGCTACACCTTC	CASSPSPGQGNYGYTF
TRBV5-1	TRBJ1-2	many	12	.	TGCGCCAGCAGCTTGGACGCTAGGGGCTACACCTTC	CASSLDARGYTF
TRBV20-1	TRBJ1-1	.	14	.	TGCAGTGCTAGTTCGGGGCGGTCGGACACTGAAGCTTTCTTT	CSASSGRSDTEAFF
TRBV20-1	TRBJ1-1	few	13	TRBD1	TGCAGTGCGGAGGACAGGGGTAGCACTGAAGCTTTCTTT	CSAEDRGSTEAFF
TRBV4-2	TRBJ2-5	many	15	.	TGTGCCAGCAGCCAAGACTCAGCAATCCAAGAGACCCAGTACTTC	CASSQDSAIQETQYF
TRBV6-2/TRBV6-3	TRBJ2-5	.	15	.	TGTGCCAGCAGTTATATCCGGACGGGGGCAGAGACCCAGTACTTC	CASSYIRTGAETQYF
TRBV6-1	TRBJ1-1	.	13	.	TGTGCCAGCTCGGGGAACCATGACACTGAAGCTTTCTTT	CASSGNHDTEAFF
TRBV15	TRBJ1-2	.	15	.	TGTGCCACCAGCAGAGCCTCGGAGCAGGTTTCTGGCTACACCTTC	CATSRASEQVSGYTF
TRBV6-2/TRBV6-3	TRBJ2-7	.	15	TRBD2	TGTGCCAGCAGTTTCACCGGGACTAGCTCCTACGAGCAGTACTTC	CASSFTGTSSYEQYF
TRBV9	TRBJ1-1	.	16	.	TGTGCCAGCAGCGTAGATCCGGGACACAGAAACACTGAAGCTTTCTTT	CASSVDPGHRNTEAFF
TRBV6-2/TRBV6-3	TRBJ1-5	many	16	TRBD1	TGTGCCAGCAGTCCTAAAATGACAGGGCGGAATCAGCCCCAGCATTTT	CASSPKMTGRNQPQHF
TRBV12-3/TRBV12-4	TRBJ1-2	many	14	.	TGTGCCAGCAGTTTGGTTTCGACAGTCATGGGCTACACCTTC	CASSLVSTVMGYTF
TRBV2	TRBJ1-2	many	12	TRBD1	TGTGCCAGCCAGGGGGACAGGGGTGGCTACACCTTC	CASQGDRGGYTF
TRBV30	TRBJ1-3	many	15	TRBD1	TGTGCCTGGAGTGACCACAGGGGGACAAGAAACACCATATATTTT	CAWSDHRGTRNTIYF
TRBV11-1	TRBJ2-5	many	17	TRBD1	TGTGCCAGCAGCCCAGGCCGGGACAGGACCCGGGGGGAGACCCAGTACTTC	CASSPGRDRTRGETQYF
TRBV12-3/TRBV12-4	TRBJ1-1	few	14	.	TGTGCCAGCAGTTTGGCTGGGAAGGGCACTGAAGCTTTCTTT	CASSLAGKGTEAFF
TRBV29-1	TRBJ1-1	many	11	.	TGCAGCGTTGTGGGGAACACTGAAGCTTTCTTT	CSVVGNTEAFF
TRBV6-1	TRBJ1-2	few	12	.	TGTGCCAGCAGTGCAGGGGTTAGCGGCTACACCTTC	CASSAGVSGYTF
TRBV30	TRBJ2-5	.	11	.	TGTGCCTGGAGTAGTCAAGCGGAGAACCACTTC	CAWSSQAENHF
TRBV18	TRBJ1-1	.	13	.	TGTGCCAGCTCACCATACAGGGAGGGTGAAGCTTTCTTT	CASSPYREGEAFF
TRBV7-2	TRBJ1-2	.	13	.	TGTGCCAGCAGCTCCCCGGGGCCCGGTGGCTACACCTTC	CASSSPGPGGYTF
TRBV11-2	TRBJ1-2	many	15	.	TGTGCCAGCAGCATGGGGATTACCCGGGACTATGGCTACACCTTC	CASSMGITRDYGYTF
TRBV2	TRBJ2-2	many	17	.	TGTGCCAGCAGGGGGGACCCCGGGACAACGAACACCGGGGAGCTGTTTTTT	CASRGDPGTTNTGELFF
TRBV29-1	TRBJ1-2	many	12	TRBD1	TGCAGCGCCCCTACAGGGGAAGACGGCTACACCTTC	CSAPTGEDGYTF
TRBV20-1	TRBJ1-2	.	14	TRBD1	TGCAGTGCTATGCATACAGGGGTGAAGAGTTGGTACACCTTC	CSAMHTGVKSWYTF
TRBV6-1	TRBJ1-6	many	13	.	TGTGCCAGCAGTGACAGGGATAATTCACCCCTCCACTTT	CASSDRDNSPLHF
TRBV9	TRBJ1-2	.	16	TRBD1	TGTGCCAGCAGCGGGGGGACAGGGCGCGATAACTATGGCTACACCTTC	CASSGGTGRDNYGYTF